This is a list of T cell receptor beta chains from one sample in a study of radiation and T cells in renal cell carcinoma. Generated by immunoSEQ multiplex PCR, the TCRdb table keeps only in-frame clones and is missing some. The table has around 94,000 clones, 70% to 90% seen once. The starting material was blood, obtained from a patient whose treatment included radiotherapy and nephrectomy. The receptors shown here come from a man aged 45-65 years with renal cell carcinoma. Both conserved end residues are trimmed from each CDR3. Rows may omit the clone size; those that give it use once, few, many or a size class.

clone size	J gene	V gene	CDR3 protein
few	TRBJ2-1	TRBV5-4	ASSSRTSGNNEQF
NA	TRBJ2-4	TRBV14	ASSQDLPGLNIQY
NA	TRBJ1-4	TRBV4-1	ASSAQGSGEKLF
NA	TRBJ2-7	TRBV18	ASSLYLNEQY
NA	TRBJ2-5	TRBV9	ASSVVRLAVQETQY
NA	TRBJ2-2	TRBV14	ASSQLFLAGGAGELF
NA	TRBJ2-5	TRBV30	AWSVPGQQY
NA	TRBJ2-5	TRBV7-9	ASSFPGRDIGGETQY
NA	TRBJ1-2	TRBV5-1	ASSIEGSGGYT
NA	TRBJ1-1	TRBV7-9	ASSHRMNTEAF
NA	TRBJ2-7	TRBV18	ASSLGREGLEQY
NA	TRBJ1-4	TRBV28	ASSRTYPTTNEKLF
NA	TRBJ1-6	TRBV9	ASSPGWGDSPLH
NA	TRBJ1-1	TRBV7-9	ASSLVPGKGGLNTEAF
NA	TRBJ1-5	TRBV19	ASSIDASGNNQPQH
NA	TRBJ2-7	TRBV9	ASSVQGDSLYEQY
NA	TRBJ2-1	TRBV7-6	ASSPAAQIGRNEQF
NA	TRBJ2-5	TRBV6-1	ASSEALAGGVETQY
NA	TRBJ2-3	TRBV9	ASSVEQGRTDTQY
NA	TRBJ2-6	TRBV18	ASSPKGFTGANVLT
NA	TRBJ2-2	TRBV27	ASSLETGNTGELF
once	TRBJ2-6	TRBV4-1	ASSQGGSGANVLT
NA	TRBJ2-1	TRBV29-1	SLQFGDRYNEQF
NA	TRBJ1-1	TRBV28	ASRSGTGGAF
NA	TRBJ2-7	TRBV7-9	ASSRTGTVGPFYEQY
NA	TRBJ1-1	TRBV2	ASSEMGVNTEAF
NA	TRBJ2-3	TRBV7-2	ASSLWTTDTQY
NA	TRBJ2-2	TRBV13	ASSLSSQGANTGELF
NA	TRBJ2-2	TRBV15	ATSRRFLANTGELF
NA	TRBJ1-2	TRBV18	ASSPLGSLGGGYT